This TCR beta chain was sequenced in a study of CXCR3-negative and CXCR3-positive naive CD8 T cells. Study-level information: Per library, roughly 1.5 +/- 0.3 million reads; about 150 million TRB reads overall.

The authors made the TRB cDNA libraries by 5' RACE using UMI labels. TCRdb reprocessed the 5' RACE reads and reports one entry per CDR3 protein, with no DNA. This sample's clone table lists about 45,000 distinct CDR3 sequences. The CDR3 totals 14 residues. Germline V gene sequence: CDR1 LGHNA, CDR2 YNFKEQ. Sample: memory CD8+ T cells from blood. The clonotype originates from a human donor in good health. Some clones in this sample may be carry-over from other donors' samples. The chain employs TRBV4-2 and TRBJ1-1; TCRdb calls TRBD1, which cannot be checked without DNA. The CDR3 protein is CASSQGAGNTEAFF.